This T cell receptor (beta chain) was identified during a study of cytomegalovirus exposure and HLA in healthy donors. Findings of the study overall: Reports credit the classifier with highly specific, highly sensitive diagnosis of cytomegalovirus status. Most TCR sequences were seen very rarely across donors, but some public TCRs occurred in many. Three chains linked to CMV were shown in vitro to be specific for CMV antigens.

Regarding this clone: The target antigen is unknown.

With 4 bases clipped from V and 5 bases from J, the junction kept 9 bases outside the gene matches. The CDR3 has 15 residues. CDR1 and CDR2 (germline): SGDLS, YYNGEE. The protocol was immunoSEQ multiplex PCR, while the TCRdb copy is restricted to in-frame clones and leaves out a portion. The top ten clones hold roughly 3% of a sample with 150,000 to 200,000 clones, about 89% of them seen once. This receptor was taken from a woman younger than 35 in good health and CMV-seropositive. Specimen: PBMCs. The rearrangement uses TRBV9 and TRBJ1-1; 9 bases align to TRBD1. CDR3 in DNA: TGTGCCAGCAGCCCTAACAGGGGGCGCGGGACTGAAGCTTTCTTT. Protein: CASSPNRGRGTEAFF.